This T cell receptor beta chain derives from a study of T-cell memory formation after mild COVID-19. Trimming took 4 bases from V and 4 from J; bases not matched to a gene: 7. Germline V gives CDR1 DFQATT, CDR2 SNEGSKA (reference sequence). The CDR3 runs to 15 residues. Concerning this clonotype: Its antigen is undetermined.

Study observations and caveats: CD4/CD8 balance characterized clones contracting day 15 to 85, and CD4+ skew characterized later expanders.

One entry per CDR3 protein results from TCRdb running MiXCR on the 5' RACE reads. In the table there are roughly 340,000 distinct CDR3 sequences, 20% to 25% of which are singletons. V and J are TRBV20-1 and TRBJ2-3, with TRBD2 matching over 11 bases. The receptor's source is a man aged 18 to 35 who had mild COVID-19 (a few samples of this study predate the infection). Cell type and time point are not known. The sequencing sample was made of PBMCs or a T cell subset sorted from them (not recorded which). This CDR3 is CSATTSSGGPDTQYF. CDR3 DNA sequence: TGCAGTGCTACCACCTCTAGCGGGGGGCCAGATACGCAGTATTTT.